Described below is a single TCR beta chain sequence and its context. Its antigen is unknown. Base qualities are not at hand, and no much larger clone is one base apart. The data derive from a study of cytomegalovirus exposure and HLA in healthy donors (TCRdb year 2017). General notes on the study: In an earlier analysis of under 600 of the donors, less than 350 Gb of sequence data and 120 million or so unique TCR beta sequences from about 190 million T cells were reported. Rather than using new phenotypic data, the later analysis identified candidate immune exposures from TCR beta sequences and from how often those sequences occurred across donors. Every repertoire in the discovery cohort had been generated on one and the same sequencing platform. The number of donors typed differed by locus, with 629-630 for A, B, C, DRB1 and DQB1, roughly 520 for DQA1, about 610 for DPA1, and around 450 for DPB1. The study profiled the T cell repertoires of under 850 subjects by immunosequencing and related them to cytomegalovirus serostatus. Of the approximately 400 genotyped donors, over 70% fell in the genetic ancestry cluster associated with self-reported Caucasian donors. Besides the first cohort of 500 to 700 subjects, a separate validation cohort made up of roughly 120 different subjects was used. Genome-wide SNP genotypes for about 65% of the 666 donors were used in a later genetic analysis, which treated that subset as a discovery cohort. To decide whether each TCR beta V gene segment behaved as functional or pseudogenic, an earlier analysis of 587 of the donors relied on high-throughput TCR beta sequencing. Donor age, sex, ethnicity and CMV serostatus were compiled alongside the repertoire data. Because of strong linkage in the cohort, four to six DR-DQ haplotypes were treated as single units for association and clustering. Class I and class II HLA loci were covered by the typing at four-digit resolution. To predict cytomegalovirus infection status, the study brought together high-throughput TCR immunosequencing, statistical association of individual TCRs with disease status, and machine learning. Around 320 gigabases of sequencing data and some 85 million unique TCR sequences were included in an early release covering several hundred HLA-typed donors. Among under 450 genotyped donors of the cohort, an average of 235,054 unique TCR beta nucleotide sequences were sequenced per donor, about a sixth of them non-productive. To study patterns of TCR occurrence, a later analysis re-analyzed previously published TCR beta repertoires from hundreds of donors and added high-resolution HLA genotyping. The study aimed to test whether signatures of past pathogen exposure could be identified by cataloging public T cell receptors.

CDR3 length: 14 amino acids, cysteine to phenylalanine. Solely the CDR3 DNA is kept, with 42 bases framed from the first base. Based on the germline V gene, the CDR1 and CDR2 sequences are SGHVS and FNYEAQ. Libraries came from the immunoSEQ multiplex PCR assay. A mixture of 60 forward primers for TCR Vbeta segments and 13 reverse primers for TCR Jbeta segments was used in the multiplex PCR. Amplification of the CDR3 region of rearranged TCR beta genes was performed with a multiplex PCR assay on genomic DNA. The Illumina HiSeq System was used to sequence the amplified TCR beta libraries as 87-base-pair reads. The original pipeline was this. In a later analysis, some 80 million unique TCR beta chains were counted across the 500 to 850 repertoires, and around 10 million of these chains were shared by at least two donors. Raw reads were error-corrected and collapsed into unique sequences by a nearest-neighbor algorithm in which closely related sequences were merged to remove PCR and sequencing errors. CDR3 sequences were aligned to IMGT reference sequences to assign V, D and J gene segments. For a sequence to be retained, a match of at least six nucleotides to both a V gene segment and a J gene segment was required. A rearrangement counted as productive if the CDR3 had no stop codons and remained in frame with V and J, and every other rearrangement counted as non-productive. CDR3 was defined by IMGT convention, running from the second conserved V-encoded cysteine to the conserved J-encoded phenylalanine. Sequences without an unambiguous match to a single V gene segment were excluded from the earlier analysis of 500 to 700 of the donors. In an earlier analysis of around 590 of the donors, a V segment was called functional when productive rearrangements were above 56.7%, and segregating when the standard deviation between donors exceeded 5%. A statistical classification framework was built for diagnosing cytomegalovirus status from the catalog of TCR beta chain sequences. In a later analysis, V and J genes were assigned by comparing TCR nucleotide sequences against IMGT/GENE-DB human TR gene sequences. A later analysis assigned CDR3 sequences and most-parsimonious VDJ recombination scenarios with the TCRdist pipeline. A later analysis defined each TCR beta chain by its CDR3 amino acid sequence plus V-gene family, and excluded reads lacking a unique V-gene family. As a way to deal with suspected cross-contamination and a sequencing artifact, a later analysis dropped over 550 nucleotide sequences that were highly shared and had low generation probability. In a later analysis, a clonal expansion index was calculated for each public chain from normalized within-repertoire ranks of inferred template counts. A later analysis computed generation probabilities with a VDJ recombination model fitted to out-of-frame rearrangements, and checked the results against IGoR. In a later analysis, hypergeometric tests were used to score TCR-TCR, TCR-HLA and TCR-CMV co-occurrence, with a repertoire-size bias correction applied to TCR pairs. False discovery rates were estimated in a later analysis by permuting HLA or CMV assignments 20 times. In a later analysis, co-occurring TCRs were grouped using DBSCAN, and TCRdist sequence similarity was added for clustering within HLA-allele-positive subsets. For co-occurrence clustering, repertoires with fewer than 30,000 or more than 120,000 public chains were excluded, along with roughly 5 repertoires with anomalous nucleotide sharing. In TCRdb, the immuneACCESS table is reduced to in-frame sequences with V and J assigned. These tables do not hold every clone; where another copy was compared, an unresolved V gene accounts for under half, and the others remain unexplained. That table is the source of V, J and clone size, and D and trimming were worked out from the DNA. The sample has roughly 74,000 clones on record, around 79% of them singletons. 1.5% to 2% of the sample comes from the top ten.

In total, 500 to 700 healthy bone marrow donors made up the cohort. At the time of sampling, every cohort member was nominally healthy, though immune exposures that went unrecorded were likely present. The donor tested CMV seronegative, placing the donor among the 350 or so seronegative members of the cohort. Every donor gave a peripheral blood sample, and the peripheral blood mononuclear cells from that sample were used for TCR beta sequencing. The Qiagen DNeasy Blood Extraction Kit was used to extract genomic DNA from the blood cell samples. Beyond this particular receptor, the publication reports: In the study, around 160 TCR beta chains were listed as associated with cytomegalovirus. Linkage disequilibrium might explain the correlated functional status among segregating V segments, but an unknown experimental factor could not be excluded. Assigning TCR associations to individual alleles was difficult when HLA alleles, especially DR and DQ, strongly co-occurred. In this cohort, only TCR beta chains were sequenced, and detectable features were limited by the absence of alpha or paired-chain data. A cluster of highly shared sequence variants was judged likely to represent a technical artifact of the sequencing pipeline. An earlier analysis of 587 of the donors showed that most TCR beta V segments appeared in productive rearrangements either about 87% or about 30% of the time, which broadly matched IMGT annotations. At a false discovery rate of 0.05, a later analysis linked 16,000 or so TCR beta sequences to specific HLA alleles. Sequencing depth was assumed to be roughly uniform across donors in the presence/absence analyses, though that assumption may not hold. Some IMGT-functional V segments, including TRBV6-2 and TRBV6-3, could not be distinguished by the 87-base-pair reads and were therefore excluded. An association between a missense DCLRE1C variant and V-gene and J-gene trimming of TCR beta chains was found in a later genetic analysis and replicated in an independent cohort. In a later analysis, several top co-occurrence clusters were reported to appear linked to parvovirus B19, influenza, CMV and Epstein-Barr virus. The only immune exposure information available for the cohort was CMV serostatus. Compared with the roughly 720-donor mean, donors in an Asian-associated ancestry cluster had fewer N-insertions in productive TCRs, according to a later genetic analysis. In vitro tests confirmed that a few of the cytomegalovirus-associated TCR beta chains recognize cytomegalovirus antigens. Because counts were too low, about 18 rarely observed V segments, including chromosome 9 orphons, were excluded from the earlier analysis of roughly 580 of the donors. A later analysis found that most CMV-associated TCR beta chains appeared HLA-restricted, with HLA associations seemingly driven largely by CMV exposure. A later analysis found that HLA-associated TCR beta chains were more clonally expanded and had lower generation probabilities than equally common non-associated chains. According to a later analysis, TCR association rates differed among HLA loci, with DRB1 alleles showing the most associated TCRs and HLA-C alleles showing the fewest. According to the authors, the approach could potentially be generalized to other disease states and immunological phenotypes. While some public TCRs were present in many individuals, most TCR sequences turned up only very rarely across donors. Because HLA typing was unavailable for some donors at each locus, only the typed subset was used in association tests. A further reported finding was that TCR beta sequences accurately predicted the HLA-A and HLA-B alleles for most subjects in the first cohort. Cytomegalovirus status was reported to be diagnosed by the classifier with high specificity and sensitivity in both the original and validation cohorts.

The sequence was obtained from a man in his forties or fifties in good health and CMV-seronegative. The sample was PBMCs. The chain joins TRBV7-6 to TRBJ2-5, with TRBD1 identical over 8 junction bases. The DNA end favors TRBJ2-7, so the J call may be wrong. The DNA reads as follows: TGTGCCAGCAGCTCGGGGACAGGATCCTACGAGCAGTACTTC. It is translated as CASSSGTGSYEQYF.